Shown below are 20 T cell receptor beta chains from a single sample sequenced in a study of identical twins (dated by TCRdb to about 2016). Library preparation was by 5' RACE. The instrument was an Illumina HiSeq 2000. TCRdb reprocessing: public reads trimmed at Q25 with fastp, clones called with MiXCR, in-frame beta chains kept. Entries are consolidated by CDR3 protein sequence, retaining the most common genes and DNA. This sample lists just under 550,000 distinct CDR3 sequences; approximately 16% were detected once. Together, the top ten hold more than 0.4% of the sample. These sequences were also reported in another study, on yellow fever vaccine responses in identical twins.

Material: CD4+ T cells sorted from blood. Receptors were obtained from a woman aged 18-30 years in good health.

The V and J genes are TRBV7-7 and TRBJ2-6, with D possibly being TRBD1 (8 bases). V dropped 8 bases and J dropped 7 bases, with 30 bases sitting between them. CDR3 length equals 19 residues. Germline V CDR1 and CDR2: SSHAT, FNYEAQ (reference sequence). The CDR3 spells CASGHSPPTGGGGANVLTF. In DNA form, the CDR3 reads TGTGCCAGCGGCCACAGCCCCCCCACAGGGGGGGGAGGAGCCAACGTCCTGACTTTC.

This clonotype came up a few times. This chain connects TRBV3-1 to TRBJ1-5; D gene uncertain. Germline V gives CDR1 LGHDT, CDR2 YNNKEL (reference sequence). This CDR3 has 12 amino acids. The V gene lost 1 base and the J gene lost 7 bases, with 5 bases spanning the gap. The CDR3 here is CASSQVGQPQHF. The CDR3 region has the DNA TGTGCCAGCAGCCAAGTGGGCCAGCCCCAGCATTTT.

CDR3 DNA: TGCGCCAGTCCCGGGACGCCTGACTCTGGGGCCAACGTCCTGACTTTC. Protein: CASPGTPDSGANVLTF. The V and J genes are TRBV10-1 and TRBJ2-6; D possibly matches TRBD1 or TRBD2 (5 bases each). V was clipped by 9 bases and J by 0 bases, with 15 bases between them. Looked up from germline, CDR1 is WNHNN and CDR2 is SYGVQD (reference sequence). This CDR3 spans 16 amino acids.

This clonotype turned up a few times. The chain has TRBV7-6 and TRBJ2-5; the D gene is possibly TRBD1 (5 bases). This CDR3 region has 15 residues. CDR1 SGHVS and CDR2 FNYEAQ come from the germline V gene. With 2 bases removed from V and 5 bases from J, the gap between germline ends came to 15 bases. The CDR3 DNA sequence: TGTGCCAGCAGCTTATATGCCAGGGTGGGTGAGACCCAGTACTTC. This translates into CASSLYARVGETQYF.

This clonotype occurred a few times. The chain is built from TRBV9 and TRBJ2-2, with TRBD2 matching 9 bases. Germline assignment: CDR1 SGDLS and CDR2 YYNGEE. The CDR3 runs 15 residues. The V segment lost 7 bases and the J segment 2 bases; nucleotides outside the gene matches: 6. In DNA form, the CDR3 reads TGTGCCAGCCCCGGGACTAGCAGAAACACCGGGGAGCTGTTTTTT. Protein product: CASPGTSRNTGELFF.

This clonotype turned up a few times. The rearrangement joins TRBV3-1 to TRBJ2-1, with 9 bases fitting TRBD2. Germline-derived CDR1 and CDR2 are LGHDT and YNNKEL (reference sequence). V gave up 8 bases and J gave up 2 bases; unmatched junction bases: 10. CDR3 length equals 16 residues. CDR3 coding DNA: TGTGCCAGCGGGTTTATAGCGGGAGTGGCCTACAATGAGCAGTTCTTC. It encodes CASGFIAGVAYNEQFF.

This clonotype appeared many times. This chain uses TRBV4-1 with TRBJ2-1; 12 positions agree with TRBD2. V lost 3 bases and J lost 6; bases outside the gene matches: 12. The germline V gene encodes CDR1 MGHRA and CDR2 YSYEKL. CDR3 length equals 18 residues. CDR3 protein: CASSQATSGRRLGNEQFF. CDR3 bases: TGCGCCAGCAGCCAGGCGACTAGCGGGAGACGATTAGGCAATGAGCAGTTCTTC.

This clonotype was seen only a few times. CDR3 loop: CSAYRDLNTDTQYF. The CDR3 DNA is TGCAGTGCTTATAGGGATTTAAACACAGATACGCAGTATTTT. The chain has TRBV20-1 and TRBJ2-3; D is uncertain. Trimming took off 5 bases at V and 2 bases at J, with 14 bases between the two ends. This CDR3 spans 14 amino acids. The germline V gene encodes CDR1 DFQATT and CDR2 SNEGSKA (reference sequence).

This clonotype was counted many times. The chain is built from TRBV20-1 and TRBJ2-1; D not resolved. Germline V gene lookup returns CDR1 DFQATT and CDR2 SNEGSKA (reference sequence). This CDR3 contains 12 residues. V shed 1 base and J shed 4 bases, with 5 bases lying between them. The CDR3 protein is CSARGRYNEQFF. The CDR3 coding sequence is TGCAGTGCTAGAGGGAGATACAATGAGCAGTTCTTC.

The chain uses TRBV24-1 and TRBJ1-3, with TRBD1 as a possible D gene (6 bases). The CDR3 is made up of 16 amino acids. CDR1 and CDR2 from the germline V gene are KGHDR and SFDVKD. Trimming pared 4 bases from V and 4 bases from J, leaving 16 bases between. The CDR3 here is CATSDRDKTGGNTIYF. CDR3 nucleotides: TGTGCCACCAGTGACCGGGACAAAACGGGCGGAAACACCATATATTTT.

The V gene is TRBV5-1, the J gene TRBJ2-7; a weak D match, TRBD1 (6 bases). V lost 4 bases, J lost 7 bases, and 18 bases lay in between. Looked up from germline, CDR1 is SGHRS and CDR2 is YFSETQ. The length of the CDR3 is 14 residues. CDR3 sequence reads: CASSDGQPQGEQYV. CDR3 DNA sequence: TGCGCCAGCAGCGATGGACAGCCCCAAGGGGAGCAGTACGTC.

This clonotype was detected only once. V usage is TRBV27 and J usage is TRBJ1-2, with 7 bases fitting TRBD1. The CDR3 contains 14 residues. Per germline, CDR1 MNHEY and CDR2 SMNVEV (reference sequence). Losses at the gene ends were 5 bases for V and 8 bases for J; bases not matched to a gene: 11. The DNA of the CDR3 is TGTGCCAGCAGTCCTTGGACAGGAACGTGGGGCTACACCTTC. Amino acid sequence: CASSPWTGTWGYTF.

The table lists this clonotype with a few counts. A read error may account for a junction end that differs from germline. The rearrangement uses TRBV12-3 or TRBV12-4 and TRBJ2-5, with 13 bases fitting TRBD2. The length of the CDR3 is 18 residues. The CDR3 sequence is CACSSLLGLAGAQETQYF. The CDR3, as DNA: TGTGCCTGCAGTTCCCTCCTAGGACTAGCGGGGGCCCAAGAGACCCAGTACTTC.

This clonotype was detected a few times. The chain couples TRBV28 to TRBJ2-7, with D perhaps TRBD1 (6 bases). Germline V CDR1 and CDR2: MDHEN, SYDVKM. CDR3 length equals 15 residues. V lost 3 bases to trimming and J lost 6 bases, with 18 bases between them. The CDR3 bases are TGTGCCAGCAGTTTTACAACCGGGACATCGGGCGAGCAGTACGTC. Translating gives CASSFTTGTSGEQYV.

The rearrangement links TRBV5-1 to TRBJ2-1; 12 bases agree with TRBD2. This CDR3 comprises 15 residues. Trimming removed 3 bases from V and 7 bases from J; junction bases left unmatched: 5. Per germline, CDR1 SGHRS and CDR2 YFSETQ. CDR3 in DNA: TGCGCCAGCAGCTCTAGCGGGGGGGGCCTGAATGAGCAGTTCTTC. It translates to CASSSSGGGLNEQFF.

This clonotype was seen a handful of times. V and J are TRBV12-3 or TRBV12-4 and TRBJ2-1; D may correspond to TRBD1 or TRBD2 (7 bases each). V gave up 6 bases and J gave up 2 bases, with 17 bases separating them. The CDR3 covers 16 residues. The CDR3 bases are TGTGCCAGCAGCCCAGGGGGGGGGCGGACCTACAATGAGCAGTTCTTC. It yields the protein CASSPGGGRTYNEQFF.

This clonotype was seen more than once but under ten times. The V gene is TRBV19, the J gene TRBJ1-2; D is uncertain. V was shortened by 5 bases and J by 0 bases, with 10 bases between the two germline ends. The CDR3 has 14 amino acids. The germline V gene has CDR1 LNHDA and CDR2 SQIVND (reference sequence). Here the CDR3 DNA reads TGTGCCAGTAGTCCACAAGGGCCTAACTATGGCTACACCTTC. Protein product: CASSPQGPNYGYTF. The full variable domain, its missing parts supplied by reference TRBV19 and TRBJ1-2, is DGGITQSPKYLFRKEGQNVTLSCEQNLNHDAMYWYRQDPGQGLRLIYYSQIVNDFQKGDIAEGYSVSREKKESFPLTVTSAQKNPTAFYLCASSPQGPNYGYTFGSGTRLTVV.

This clonotype was found a few times. The V gene is TRBV28, the J gene TRBJ2-3, with D uncertain. The germline V gene encodes CDR1 MDHEN and CDR2 SYDVKM. The CDR3 length is 13 residues. Deletions cut 10 bases from V and 1 base from J, with 12 bases between. The CDR3: CATLGSGTDTQYF. The CDR3 nucleotides read TGTGCCACACTCGGCTCCGGCACAGATACGCAGTATTTT.

This clonotype was seen a few times. V and J are TRBV7-2 and TRBJ1-4, with 8 bases lining up with TRBD1. The V gene's germline CDR1 is SGHTA and CDR2 FQGNSA. The CDR3 has 16 residues. V shed 5 bases, J shed 7 bases, and the junction held 12 bases outside the gene matches. The CDR3 DNA reads as TGTGCCAGCAGCCCCTCCCTGACAGGGGAAGTTGAAAAACTGTTTTTT. This codes for CASSPSLTGEVEKLFF.

This clonotype occurred a few times. This chain joins TRBV20-1 and TRBJ2-1; 9 bases map to TRBD2. V gave up 1 base and J gave up 4 bases; unmatched junction bases: 8. This CDR3 is 16 amino acids long. Per germline, CDR1 DFQATT and CDR2 SNEGSKA (reference sequence). CDR3 sequence reads: CSARGQRGAKYNEQFF. CDR3 DNA sequence: TGCAGTGCTAGAGGCCAGCGGGGGGCAAAATACAATGAGCAGTTCTTC.